This entry lists 28 T cell receptor beta chains sequenced from one sample in a study of vaccination effects on CD4 cells after COVID-19. For these receptors, no antigen is known. Antigen-specific CD4+ T cells were expanded with viral peptide pools in the ViraFEST assay before sequencing. Cells that had been cultured for less than eleven days were the source of isolated CD4+ T cells. Method: immunoSEQ multiplex PCR; TCRdb's copy keeps in-frame clones and lacks some. The table includes tens of thousands of clones, 74% detected once. The material was CD4+ T cells from PBMCs cultured with HCoV-229E spike peptides, obtained before COVID-19 vaccination. All receptors come from a human donor who received a COVID-19 vaccine.

The genes are TRBV9 and TRBJ2-1, with 9 bases identical to TRBD1. The V segment lost 3 bases and the J segment 8 bases; nucleotides outside the gene matches: 12. Germline V gene sequence: CDR1 SGDLS, CDR2 YYNGEE. The CDR3 loop spans 16 amino acids. CDR3 sequence reads: CASSASRDRVAYEQFF. CDR3 sequence (DNA): TGTGCCAGCAGCGCATCAAGGGACAGGGTAGCCTATGAGCAGTTCTTC.

This clone is a singleton in its sample. This chain joins TRBV5-8 and TRBJ2-3, with TRBD2 matching over 13 bases. The CDR3 is made up of 19 amino acids. J lost 4 bases, V lost 8 bases, and 19 bases had no gene match. Germline V lookup: CDR1 SGHTS, CDR2 YDEGEE. This chain's CDR3 is CASPHSWGLAGNGADTQYF. CDR3 DNA: TGTGCCAGTCCGCACTCTTGGGGACTAGCGGGAAATGGCGCAGATACGCAGTATTTT.

A few counts support this clone. The rearrangement uses TRBV7-2 and TRBJ1-2; the D is unclear. The germline V and J ends were trimmed by 5 bases and 2 bases, with 12 bases remaining between them. Germline values: CDR1 SGHTA, CDR2 FQGNSA. The CDR3 is 14 amino acids. CDR3 in amino acids: CASSPPGGNYGYTF. The CDR3 DNA sequence: TGTGCCAGCAGCCCTCCCGGCGGGAACTATGGCTACACCTTC.

The chain employs TRBV9 and TRBJ2-5; D might be TRBD2 (6 bases). V gave up 3 bases and J gave up 3 bases, with 9 bases separating them. This CDR3 is 13 amino acids long. The germline V gene has CDR1 SGDLS and CDR2 YYNGEE. In DNA form, the CDR3 reads TGTGCCAGCAGCGGGGGACTTAAAGAGACCCAGTACTTC. Encoded protein: CASSGGLKETQYF.

The genes are TRBV5-4 and TRBJ2-5; no reliable D call. This CDR3 contains 16 residues. Germline CDR1 and CDR2: SGHNT and YYREEE (reference sequence). V lost 0 bases and J 5 bases, leaving 17 bases between the germline ends. As DNA, the CDR3 is TGTGCCAGCAGCTTGGAACCAACCCCGGTTGACGAGACCCAGTACTTC. Translating gives CASSLEPTPVDETQYF. The variable domain in full, completed from reference TRBV5-4 and TRBJ2-5, reads ETGVTQSPTHLIKTRGQQVTLRCSSQSGHNTVSWYQQALGQGPQFIFQYYREEENGRGNFPPRFSGLQFPNYSSELNVNALELDDSALYLCASSLEPTPVDETQYFGPGTRLLVL.

The chain recombines TRBV6-5 with TRBJ2-3; D not certain. V was pared by 7 bases and J by 9 bases, with 14 bases between. CDR3 size: 12 residues. Per the germline V gene, CDR1 is MNHEY and CDR2 is SVGAGI. DNA of the CDR3: TGTGCCAGCACCGCGCCGCCCGGGACGCAGTATTTT. Amino acid sequence: CASTAPPGTQYF.

In its sample, this clone was seen a few times. The V and J genes are TRBV5-1 and TRBJ2-1; TRBD1 matches at 9 bases. Germline CDR1 reads SGHRS; CDR2 reads YFSETQ. The CDR3 totals 16 residues. The ends lost 0 bases at V and 7 bases at J; junction bases unmatched: 8. This CDR3 is CASSLGSGDRANEQFF. The CDR3 DNA follows: TGCGCCAGCAGCTTGGGGTCAGGGGACAGGGCGAATGAGCAGTTCTTC.

This chain joins TRBV7-2 and TRBJ2-2; D call uncertain. CDR3 size: 15 residues. V was clipped by 3 bases and J by 0 bases, with 8 bases between them. CDR1 is SGHTA and CDR2 is FQGNSA in the germline V gene. In DNA, the CDR3 is TGTGCCAGCAGCTTGATGAACGCGAACACCGGGGAGCTGTTTTTT. Its translation: CASSLMNANTGELFF.

The V call is TRBV30, the J call TRBJ2-3; D perhaps matches TRBD2 (5 bases). CDR1 and CDR2 from the germline V gene are GTSNPN and SVGIG (reference sequence). The CDR3 loop spans 14 amino acids. Trimming cost V 3 bases and J 4 bases, with 14 bases left between them. CDR3: CAWRATGVSDTQYF. CDR3 in DNA: TGTGCCTGGAGGGCGACCGGGGTGTCAGATACGCAGTATTTT.

For the CDR3, the DNA is TGTGCCTGGACCATCGGACAGGGGCTGGCCCTCCACTTT. Its protein is CAWTIGQGLALHF. This chain connects TRBV30 to TRBJ1-6; 9 bases match TRBD1. CDR1 GTSNPN and CDR2 SVGIG come from the germline V gene (reference sequence). The CDR3 sequence is 13 residues long. Trimming cost V 4 bases and J 14 bases; bases outside gene matches: 9.

This clone was counted only a few times. The chain has TRBV9 and TRBJ1-4, with 7 positions matching TRBD1. The germline V gene encodes CDR1 SGDLS and CDR2 YYNGEE. The CDR3 covers 15 residues. The trim removed 3 bases at V and 1 base at J, leaving 3 bases unmatched. CDR3 residues: CASSATGVTNEKLFF. In nucleotides, the CDR3 is TGTGCCAGCAGCGCAACAGGGGTAACTAATGAAAAACTGTTTTTT.

The chain combines TRBV4-1 with TRBJ1-1; tentative D call: TRBD1 (5 bases). CDR1 is MGHRA, CDR2 YSYEKL, per germline. This CDR3 spans 14 amino acids. V was pared by 4 bases and J by 6 bases, with 15 bases between. The CDR3 DNA follows: TGCGCCAGCAGCCTCTGGTCAGGGAATCCTGAAGCTTTCTTT. It codes for CASSLWSGNPEAFF.

This chain connects TRBV28 to TRBJ2-3; D gene ambiguous. The V end lost 3 bases, the J end lost 6 bases, and 4 bases lay between the germline ends. This CDR3 contains 11 residues. Germline values: CDR1 MDHEN, CDR2 SYDVKM. CDR3 sequence (DNA): TGTGCCAGCAGTTTGCGGGATACGCAGTATTTT. It translates to CASSLRDTQYF.

The chain recombines TRBV28 with TRBJ2-1; 11 positions match TRBD1. Germline CDR1 reads MDHEN; CDR2 reads SYDVKM. The trim removed 5 bases at V and 3 bases at J, leaving 6 bases unmatched. This CDR3 contains 16 residues. The CDR3 DNA follows: TGTGCCAGCAGTACCTCCGGGACAGGGGGCTACAATGAGCAGTTCTTC. It specifies CASSTSGTGGYNEQFF.

This rearrangement joins TRBV9 to TRBJ2-5; D could derive from TRBD1 or TRBD2 (5 bases each). Germline V lookup: CDR1 SGDLS, CDR2 YYNGEE. The CDR3 has 14 amino acids. With 2 bases removed from V and 4 bases from J, the gap between germline ends came to 12 bases. The CDR3 protein is CASSVSGGGETQYF. CDR3 nucleotides: TGTGCCAGCAGCGTTTCTGGGGGTGGAGAGACCCAGTACTTC.

The rearrangement uses TRBV30 and TRBJ2-3; D is unclear. V was trimmed by 4 bases and J by 4 bases, leaving 12 bases between them. Germline assignment: CDR1 GTSNPN and CDR2 SVGIG (reference sequence). This CDR3 contains 13 residues. CDR3 sequence: CAWTPSPADTQYF. As DNA, the CDR3 is TGTGCCTGGACCCCTTCTCCGGCAGATACGCAGTATTTT.

This clone was seen more than once but under ten times. The chain has TRBV7-8 and TRBJ1-1; the D is unclear. The CDR3 has 14 amino acids. CDR1 is SGHVS, CDR2 FQNEAQ, per germline. Trimming cost V 0 bases and J 1 base, with 6 bases left between them. CDR3 amino acids: CASSLAGGNTEAFF. The CDR3 DNA is TGTGCCAGCAGCTTAGCGGGAGGGAACACTGAAGCTTTCTTT. Complete variable domain (other parts from reference TRBV7-8 and TRBJ1-1): GAGVSQSPRYKVAKRGQDVALRCDPISGHVSLFWYQQALGQGPEFLTYFQNEAQLDKSGLPSDRFFAERPEGSVSTLKIQRTQQEDSAVYLCASSLAGGNTEAFFGQGTRLTVV.

The rearrangement links TRBV28 to TRBJ1-4; no clear D. Trimming shortened V by 6 bases and J by 5 bases, and 13 bases separated the two germline ends. Germline-derived CDR1 and CDR2 are MDHEN and SYDVKM. The CDR3 has 14 residues. The CDR3 is CASSRDGYNEKLFF. The CDR3 nucleotides read TGTGCCAGCAGCCGTGACGGATACAATGAAAAACTGTTTTTT.

The chain is built from TRBV6-5 and TRBJ1-6; D unclear. Germline lookup yields CDR1 MNHEY and CDR2 SVGAGI. This CDR3 spans 12 amino acids. The germline V and J ends were trimmed by 1 base and 9 bases, with 4 bases remaining between them. DNA for the CDR3: TGTGCCAGCAGTTACTATCGTTCACCCCTCCACTTT. The encoded protein is CASSYYRSPLHF.

This chain joins TRBV4-1 and TRBJ2-1, with D perhaps TRBD1 (6 bases). The CDR3 spans 19 residues. The germline CDR1 and CDR2 sequences are MGHRA and YSYEKL. Trimming took off 4 bases at V and 1 base at J, with 23 bases between the two ends. The chain's CDR3 is CASSRFENRARGSYNEQFF. The CDR3 DNA follows: TGCGCCAGCAGCCGGTTCGAGAATCGCGCGAGGGGGTCCTACAATGAGCAGTTCTTC.

The chain links TRBV4-1 to TRBJ2-1; the match to TRBD2 covers 13 bases. J lost 6 bases, V lost 4 bases, and 6 bases had no gene match. The CDR3 sequence is 16 residues long. Germline CDR1 MGHRA, CDR2 YSYEKL. Written as DNA, the CDR3 is TGCGCCAGCAGCCGATCACTAGCGGGGGGGCGCAATGAGCAGTTCTTC. Protein: CASSRSLAGGRNEQFF.

The chain has TRBV3-1 (or the pseudogene TRBV3-2) and TRBJ2-2; possible D gene TRBD1, 6 bases. CDR3 length equals 14 residues. Germline lookup yields CDR1 LGHDT and CDR2 YNNKEL (reference sequence). Trimming cost V 10 bases and J 7 bases, with 19 bases left between them. CDR3 protein: CATSQGSLGGELFF. The DNA of the CDR3 is TGTGCCACTTCCCAGGGGTCCCTCGGCGGGGAGCTGTTTTTT.

The rearrangement joins TRBV6-1 to TRBJ2-4; D may correspond to TRBD1 or TRBD2 (5 bases each). This CDR3 contains 15 residues. Germline lookup yields CDR1 MNHNS and CDR2 SASEGT. Trimming shortened V by 3 bases and J by 0 bases, and 9 bases separated the two germline ends. The CDR3, as DNA: TGTGCCAGCAGTGATGGGGACCTAGCCAAAAACATTCAGTACTTC. The encoded protein is CASSDGDLAKNIQYF.

The V and J genes are TRBV6-5 and TRBJ2-5; D not certain. In germline, CDR1 is MNHEY, CDR2 SVGAGI. This CDR3 comprises 14 residues. V was pared by 8 bases and J by 5 bases, with 18 bases between. The CDR3 loop is CASLSRSVGETQYF. CDR3 DNA: TGTGCCAGCCTTAGTCGCTCGGTGGGGGAGACCCAGTACTTC.

This sequence joins TRBV28 and TRBJ1-2, with D tentatively TRBD1 (5 bases). Trimming pared 3 bases from V and 1 base from J, leaving 6 bases between. Per the germline V gene, CDR1 is MDHEN and CDR2 is SYDVKM. The CDR3 has 13 amino acids. This CDR3 is CASSFGGNYGYTF. The CDR3 DNA sequence: TGTGCCAGCAGTTTCGGGGGTAACTATGGCTACACCTTC.

The V and J genes are TRBV9 and TRBJ2-1, with TRBD1 matching over 8 bases. The length of the CDR3 is 14 residues. Germline values: CDR1 SGDLS, CDR2 YYNGEE. Trimming cost V 4 bases and J 7 bases; bases outside gene matches: 7. CDR3 region: CASSPRTGWNEQFF. DNA of the CDR3: TGTGCCAGCAGCCCCCGGACAGGGTGGAATGAGCAGTTCTTC.

The chain has TRBV12-3 or TRBV12-4 and TRBJ2-5, with D perhaps being TRBD1 or TRBD2 (5 bases each). With 3 bases removed from V and 8 bases from J, the gap between germline ends came to 10 bases. The CDR3 sequence is 12 residues long. The CDR3 loop is CASSLSRDTQYF. The CDR3, as DNA: TGTGCCAGCAGTTTGTCCAGGGACACCCAGTACTTC.

This clone was seen once. This chain connects TRBV12-3 or TRBV12-4 to TRBJ2-5, with no clear D. This CDR3 is built from 13 residues. The germline V and J ends were trimmed by 6 bases and 5 bases, with 13 bases remaining between them. The CDR3 DNA reads TGTGCCAGCAGCCAGACGGGTTCGGAGACCCAGTACTTC. This gives the protein CASSQTGSETQYF.